The rows below give T cell receptor beta chains drawn from one sample of a study of early T cells in non-severe SARS-CoV-2 infection. Via MiXCR, TCRdb re-called the 5' RACE reads, giving one row per CDR3 protein. The sample has about 56,000 distinct CDR3 sequences, about 15% seen once. The sample here was whole blood, taken at baseline. These receptor sequences come from an adult who was a healthcare worker with PCR-confirmed SARS-CoV-2 infection or an uninfected control (not recorded which). CDR3s leave out the opening cysteine and the closing phenylalanine or tryptophan.

j_call,v_call,cdr3_length,cdr3_aa
TRBJ2-5,TRBV6-2/TRBV6-3,14,ASTPGTAGGPETQY
TRBJ2-1,TRBV2,10,ARRRTSDEQF
TRBJ2-2,TRBV29-1,12,SVDEGKGTGELF
TRBJ1-5,TRBV30,11,AWSVHSDQPQH
TRBJ2-7,TRBV4-1,13,ASSQGGLAGVEQY
TRBJ2-6,TRBV7-8,13,ASSYQGSGANVLT
TRBJ2-4,TRBV6-5,11,ASMGTAKNIQY
TRBJ2-1,TRBV6-1,13,ASSEEGGGFNEQF
TRBJ1-6,TRBV6-5,11,ASRGGRTSPLH
TRBJ2-5,TRBV6-6,12,ASSYPTDQETQY
TRBJ2-2,TRBV20-1,13,SARDRGMNTGELF
TRBJ2-5,TRBV29-1,11,SVSSGKAETQY
TRBJ2-1,TRBV3-1,17,ASSHYAGTSGSSYNEQF
TRBJ2-1,TRBV6-4,11,ASSDADRQRDF
TRBJ2-7,TRBV20-1,10,SAKEGAYEQY
TRBJ1-6,TRBV27,14,ASSWRQGGLIEALH
TRBJ2-7,TRBV10-2,12,ASRSGQGLGEQY
TRBJ1-1,TRBV9,11,ASSEGMNTEAF
TRBJ2-3,TRBV5-1,15,ASSSEGSGSPTDTQY
TRBJ2-5,TRBV7-9,10,ASSYPLATQY
TRBJ2-1,TRBV5-4,14,ASSFGGRSSYNEQF
TRBJ2-2,TRBV20-1,19,SARAARPGMVDREHTGELF
TRBJ2-2,TRBV4-2,14,ASSQGAGEATGELF
TRBJ2-3,TRBV19,9,ASSGPDTQY
TRBJ1-1,TRBV11-2,14,ASSLEFGARNTEAF
TRBJ2-1,TRBV12-3/TRBV12-4,13,ASSSGTGSYNEQF
TRBJ2-7,TRBV13,12,ASSLGAASYEQY
TRBJ2-5,TRBV7-6,10,ASSPVEGTQY
TRBJ2-7,TRBV11-2,13,ASSFAGTGGTEQY